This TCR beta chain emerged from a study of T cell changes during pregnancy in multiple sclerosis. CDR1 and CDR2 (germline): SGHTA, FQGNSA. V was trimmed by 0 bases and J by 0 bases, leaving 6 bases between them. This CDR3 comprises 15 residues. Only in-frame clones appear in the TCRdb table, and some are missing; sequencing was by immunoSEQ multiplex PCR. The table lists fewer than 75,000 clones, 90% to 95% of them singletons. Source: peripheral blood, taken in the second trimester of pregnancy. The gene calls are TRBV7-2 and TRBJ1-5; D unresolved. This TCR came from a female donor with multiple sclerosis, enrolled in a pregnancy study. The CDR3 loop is CASSLARYSNQPQHF. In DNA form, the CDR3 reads TGTGCCAGCAGCTTAGCCCGGTATAGCAATCAGCCCCAGCATTTT.